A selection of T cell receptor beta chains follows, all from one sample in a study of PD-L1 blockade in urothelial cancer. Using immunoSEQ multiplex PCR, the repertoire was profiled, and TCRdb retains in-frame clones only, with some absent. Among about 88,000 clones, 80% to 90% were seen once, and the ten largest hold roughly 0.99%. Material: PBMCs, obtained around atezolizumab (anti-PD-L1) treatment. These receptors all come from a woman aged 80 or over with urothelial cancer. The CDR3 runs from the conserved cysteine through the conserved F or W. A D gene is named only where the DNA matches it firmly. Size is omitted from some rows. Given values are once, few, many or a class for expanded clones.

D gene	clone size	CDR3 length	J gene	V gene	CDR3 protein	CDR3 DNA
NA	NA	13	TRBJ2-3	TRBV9	CASSVASTDTQYF	TGTGCCAGCAGCGTAGCCTCCACAGATACGCAGTATTTT
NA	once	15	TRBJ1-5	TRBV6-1	CASRVDLGAGQPQHF	TGTGCCAGCAGAGTGGACCTGGGGGCTGGACAGCCCCAGCATTTT
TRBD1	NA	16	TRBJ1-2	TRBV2	CASSPTGATITYGYTF	TGTGCCAGCAGCCCTACAGGGGCCACTATTACCTATGGCTACACCTTC
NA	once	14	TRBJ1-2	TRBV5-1	CASSLAGENYGYTF	TGCGCCAGCAGCTTGGCCGGAGAGAACTATGGCTACACCTTC
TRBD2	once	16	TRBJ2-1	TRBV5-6	CASSSLAGGRYNEQFF	TGTGCCAGCAGCTCCCTAGCGGGAGGGAGATACAATGAGCAGTTCTTC
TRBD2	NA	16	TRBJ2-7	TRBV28	CASSLSGLAVGNEQYF	TGTGCCAGCAGTTTGTCGGGACTAGCGGTGGGGAACGAGCAGTACTTC
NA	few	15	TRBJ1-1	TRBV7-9	CASSSRGSLNTEAFF	TGTGCCAGCAGCTCCAGGGGCAGTTTGAACACTGAAGCTTTCTTT
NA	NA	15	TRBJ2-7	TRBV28	CASRTGNSTRYEQYF	TGTGCCAGCAGAACAGGGAACTCGACCCGCTACGAGCAGTACTTC
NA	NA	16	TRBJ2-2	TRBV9	CASSVGGGRVTGELFF	TGTGCCAGCAGCGTAGGTGGGGGGAGAGTCACCGGGGAGCTGTTTTTT
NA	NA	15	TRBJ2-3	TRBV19	CASSPTETSTDTQYF	TGTGCCAGTAGTCCCACAGAAACTAGCACAGATACGCAGTATTTT
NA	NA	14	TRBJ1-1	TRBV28	CASSLGGTNTEAFF	TGTGCCAGCAGTCTCGGGGGGACGAACACTGAAGCTTTCTTT
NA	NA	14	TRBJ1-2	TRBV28	CASSLQASVDGYTF	TGTGCCAGCAGTTTACAGGCTTCTGTAGATGGCTACACCTTC
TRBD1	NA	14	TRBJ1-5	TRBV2	CASRGTGRNQPQHF	TGTGCCAGCAGAGGGACAGGTCGCAATCAGCCCCAGCATTTT
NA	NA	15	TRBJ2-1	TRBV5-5	CASSPLGNRRDEQFF	TGTGCCAGCAGCCCACTAGGTAATAGGAGGGATGAGCAGTTCTTC
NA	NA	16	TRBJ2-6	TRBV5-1	CASSLAEYSGANVLTF	TGCGCCAGCAGCTTGGCCGAGTACTCTGGGGCCAACGTCCTGACTTTC
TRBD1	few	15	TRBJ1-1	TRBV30	CAWSADRGRITEAFF	TGTGCCTGGAGTGCCGACAGGGGACGTATAACTGAAGCTTTCTTT
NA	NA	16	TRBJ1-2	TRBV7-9	CASSLVGQETYYGYTF	TGTGCCAGCAGCTTAGTGGGGCAGGAGACTTACTATGGCTACACCTTC
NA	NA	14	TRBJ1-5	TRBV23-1	CASRLTEINQPQHF	TGCGCCAGCAGGCTAACAGAGATCAATCAGCCCCAGCATTTT
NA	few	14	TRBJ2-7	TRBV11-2	CASSGLASGYEQYF	TGTGCCAGCAGCGGGCTAGCGTCTGGATACGAGCAGTACTTC
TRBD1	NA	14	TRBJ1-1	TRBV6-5	CASSLDRVNTEAFF	TGTGCCAGCAGCCTCGACAGGGTGAACACTGAAGCTTTCTTT
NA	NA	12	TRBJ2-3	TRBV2	CASSRPSDTQYF	TGTGCCAGCAGTCGTCCGTCGGATACGCAGTATTTT
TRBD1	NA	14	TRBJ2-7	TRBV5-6	CASSSGTGAYEQYF	TGTGCCAGCAGCTCCGGTACAGGGGCCTACGAGCAGTACTTC
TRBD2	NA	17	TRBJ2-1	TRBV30	CAWDHLAGGVSYNEQFF	TGTGCCTGGGATCATCTAGCGGGAGGGGTGTCCTACAATGAGCAGTTCTTC
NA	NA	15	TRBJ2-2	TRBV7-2	CASSLTTSNTGELFF	TGTGCCAGCAGCTTAACTACCTCGAACACCGGGGAGCTGTTTTTT
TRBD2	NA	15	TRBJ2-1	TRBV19	CASSLGLAGEEEQFF	TGTGCCAGTAGTTTGGGACTAGCGGGAGAGGAAGAGCAGTTCTTC
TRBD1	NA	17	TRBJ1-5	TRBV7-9	CASSPGRWTGISQPQHF	TGTGCCAGCAGCCCCGGGAGGTGGACAGGGATATCTCAGCCCCAGCATTTT
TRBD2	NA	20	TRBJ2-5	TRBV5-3	CARSLLAGGPFHTDPKTQYF	TGTGCCAGAAGCTTGTTAGCGGGAGGGCCTTTTCACACCGATCCCAAGACCCAGTACTTC
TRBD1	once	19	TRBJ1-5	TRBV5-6	CASSGDDGQGEISNQPQHF	TGTGCCAGCAGCGGAGACGACGGACAGGGGGAAATTAGCAATCAGCCCCAGCATTTT
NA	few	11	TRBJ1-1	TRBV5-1	CASKRETEAFF	TGCGCCAGCAAGAGGGAAACTGAAGCTTTCTTT
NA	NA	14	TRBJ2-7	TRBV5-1	CASSINTIAFEQYF	TGCGCCAGCAGCATCAACACCATAGCATTCGAGCAGTACTTC
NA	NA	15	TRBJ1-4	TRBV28	CASSFGGDLNEKLFF	TGTGCCAGCAGTTTCGGGGGGGATCTTAATGAAAAACTGTTTTTT
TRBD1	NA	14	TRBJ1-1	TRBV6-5	CASSNRGRGTEAFF	TGTGCCAGCAGTAACAGGGGGCGTGGAACTGAAGCTTTCTTT
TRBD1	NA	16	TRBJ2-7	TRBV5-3	CARSQKDRGVFYEQYF	TGTGCCAGAAGCCAGAAAGACAGGGGGGTTTTCTACGAGCAGTACTTC
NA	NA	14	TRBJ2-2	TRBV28	CASRYRQSNGELFF	TGTGCCAGCAGGTACCGACAGAGCAACGGGGAGCTGTTTTTT
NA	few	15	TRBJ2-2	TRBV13	CASSWGRVNTGELFF	TGTGCCAGCAGCTGGGGCAGGGTGAACACCGGGGAGCTGTTTTTT
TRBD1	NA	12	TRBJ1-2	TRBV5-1	CASRRDREVHTF	TGCGCCAGCAGGAGGGACAGGGAGGTCCACACCTTC
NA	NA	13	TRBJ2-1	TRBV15	CATSTTAYNEQFF	TGTGCCACCAGCACGACAGCTTACAATGAGCAGTTCTTC
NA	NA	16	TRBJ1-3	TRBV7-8	CASSSSAMEPGNTIYF	TGTGCCAGCAGCTCTAGTGCTATGGAACCTGGAAACACCATATATTTT
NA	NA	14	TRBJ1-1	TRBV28	CASSLSQGNTEAFF	TGTGCCAGCAGTTTATCACAGGGGAACACTGAAGCTTTCTTT
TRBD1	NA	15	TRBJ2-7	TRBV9	CASSVAPGQAYEQYF	TGTGCCAGCAGCGTAGCCCCGGGACAGGCGTACGAGCAGTACTTC
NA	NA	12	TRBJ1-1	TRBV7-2	CASTLRTAEAFF	TGTGCCAGCACCCTACGGACAGCAGAAGCTTTCTTT
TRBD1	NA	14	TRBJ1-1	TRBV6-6	CASSGQGPNTEAFF	TGTGCCAGCAGCGGACAGGGGCCGAACACTGAAGCTTTCTTT
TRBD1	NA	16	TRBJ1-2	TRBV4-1	CASSRSWTGREAGYTF	TGCGCCAGCAGCCGTTCGTGGACAGGGAGGGAAGCTGGCTACACCTTC
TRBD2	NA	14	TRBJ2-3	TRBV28	CASSSGTSGVTQYF	TGTGCCAGCAGTTCGGGGACTAGCGGTGTTACGCAGTATTTT
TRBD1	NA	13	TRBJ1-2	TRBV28	CASSVGQGYGYTF	TGTGCCAGCAGTGTTGGACAGGGGTATGGCTACACCTTC
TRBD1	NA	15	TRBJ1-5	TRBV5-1	CASSSGQGGNQPQHF	TGCGCCAGCAGCTCTGGACAGGGAGGCAATCAGCCCCAGCATTTT
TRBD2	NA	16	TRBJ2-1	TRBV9	CASSVGTSGSLNEQFF	TGTGCCAGCAGCGTTGGGACTAGCGGGAGCTTAAATGAGCAGTTCTTC
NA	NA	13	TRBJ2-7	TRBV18	CASSRDSTYEQYF	TGTGCCAGCTCGCGGGACAGCACCTACGAGCAGTACTTC
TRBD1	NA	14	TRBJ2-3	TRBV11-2	CASSPLDRGDTQYF	TGTGCCAGCAGCCCCCTGGACAGGGGAGATACGCAGTATTTT